This T cell receptor beta chain stems from a study of identical twins. TCRdb re-called the 5' RACE reads through MiXCR, storing one row per CDR3 protein. The sample lists about 210,000 distinct CDR3 sequences, roughly 9.4% occurring once. Study findings and constraints: Within cord blood, abundant beta clonotypes carried fewer insertions, but memory repertoires showed no such trend. Alpha sequences out of frame and shared by twins had excess low generation probability. The study based its conclusions on cross-sectional statistical analysis and did not follow the same donors. Out-of-frame sharing of TCR alpha in monozygotic twins was underestimated by models.

About this clonotype: Its antigen remains unidentified.

Germline CDR1 and CDR2: LNHNV and YYDKDF (reference sequence). This CDR3 contains 15 residues. V lost 5 bases to trimming and J lost 4 bases, with 15 bases between them. The sample was memory (CD45RO+) T cells sorted from blood. The chain is built from TRBV15 and TRBJ2-1; TRBD1 or TRBD2 may be the D gene (5 bases each). The TCR comes from a woman younger than 30 in good health. CDR3 loop: CATSPPGTTYNEQFF. The CDR3 coding sequence is TGTGCCACCAGCCCTCCCGGGACCACATACAATGAGCAGTTCTTC.